The 15 T cell receptor beta chains in this list originate from one sample, sequenced in a study of cytomegalovirus exposure and HLA in healthy donors. The PCR was carried out with 60 Vbeta primers and 13 Jbeta primers. Measured with immunoSEQ multiplex PCR; TCRdb has only the in-frame clones, and not every one. This sample has around 120,000 clones; 65% to 85% occur once, and the top ten carry 0.24%. The sequenced sample was PBMCs. These receptors were taken from a man in his forties or fifties in good health and CMV-seronegative.

This chain uses TRBV12-5 with TRBJ1-1; TRBD1 aligns across 8 bases. The ends lost 7 bases at V and 0 bases at J; junction bases unmatched: 7. The CDR3 covers 15 residues. Germline assignment: CDR1 LGHNT and CDR2 FRNRAP. Here the CDR3 DNA reads TGTGCTAGTGACCAACAGGGGGGGATGAACACTGAAGCTTTCTTT. This translates into CASDQQGGMNTEAFF.

In its sample, this clone was seen a few times. This chain joins TRBV7-2 and TRBJ2-3, with a weak D call TRBD2 (5 bases). CDR3 size: 14 residues. Germline lookup yields CDR1 SGHTA and CDR2 FQGNSA. The V gene lost 7 bases and the J gene lost 2 bases, with 13 bases spanning the gap. The CDR3 spells CASKADFNTDTQYF. The DNA of the CDR3 is TGTGCCAGCAAAGCGGACTTTAACACAGATACGCAGTATTTT.

This chain connects TRBV10-3 to TRBJ2-2, with D unresolved. This CDR3 region has 14 residues. The germline gives CDR1 ENHRY, CDR2 SYGVKD. The ends were cut back, 9 bases at V and 0 bases at J, with 11 bases in the middle. In DNA form, the CDR3 reads TGTGCCATATCAATTGGCACGAACACCGGGGAGCTGTTTTTT. Encoded protein: CAISIGTNTGELFF.

The CDR3 nucleotides read TGTGCCAGCAGCTTATCCCCCAGTTACACCGGGGAGCTGTTTTTT. The encoded protein is CASSLSPSYTGELFF. The V gene is TRBV7-3, the J gene TRBJ2-2; D gene unclear. The V gene's germline CDR1 is SGHTA and CDR2 FQGTGA. The length of the CDR3 is 15 residues. The germline V and J ends were trimmed by 2 bases and 3 bases, with 10 bases remaining between them.

This clone was observed a handful of times. The chain employs TRBV4-2 and TRBJ2-7; D is possibly TRBD2 (6 bases). CDR1 and CDR2 (germline): LGHNA, YNFKEQ. Trimming pared 1 base from V and 2 bases from J, leaving 21 bases between. There are 18 residues in the CDR3. DNA of the CDR3: TGTGCCAGCAGCCAAGGTCGAACCGGGACTCCAGGACCCTACGAGCAGTACTTC. Translating gives CASSQGRTGTPGPYEQYF.

This chain joins TRBV7-2 and TRBJ2-5, with 10 bases identical to TRBD2. The DNA end is a closer match to TRBJ2-7, so the J assignment may be wrong. CDR1 is SGHTA and CDR2 is FQGNSA in the germline V gene. The CDR3 runs to 17 residues. The CDR3 nucleotides are TGTGCCAGCAGCTTAAATCTAGCGGGGGTCAACTCCTACGAGCAGTACTTC. It codes for CASSLNLAGVNSYEQYF.

The chain uses TRBV9 and TRBJ1-4; a weak D match, TRBD1 (6 bases). This CDR3 is built from 16 residues. Per the germline V gene, CDR1 is SGDLS and CDR2 is YYNGEE. Trimming left V 5 bases short and J 5 bases short, with 19 bases between. In DNA form, the CDR3 reads TGTGCCAGCAGTCCGGGGGGGGCCGGTTACAATGAAAAACTGTTTTTT. Its protein product is CASSPGGAGYNEKLFF.

This clone was seen only a few times. The chain uses TRBV11-2 and TRBJ1-6, with TRBD1 as a possible D gene (5 bases). The V gene lost 8 bases and the J gene lost 7 bases, with 18 bases spanning the gap. The CDR3 has 15 residues. Per the germline V gene, CDR1 is SGHAT and CDR2 is FQNNGV. CDR3 nucleotide sequence: TGTGCCAGCGGTAGGGGTCAGGGAACCAATTCACCCCTCCACTTT. Its protein is CASGRGQGTNSPLHF.

The chain recombines TRBV11-1 with TRBJ2-5, with D possibly matching TRBD2 (5 bases). The V and J ends lost 4 bases and 2 bases respectively, with 14 bases between them. The CDR3 runs to 15 residues. Germline V lookup: CDR1 SGHAT, CDR2 FQDESV (reference sequence). For the CDR3, the DNA is TGTGCCAGCAGCTACCTTAGAGGGCCACAAGAGACCCAGTACTTC. Protein sequence: CASSYLRGPQETQYF.

This chain connects TRBV7-2 to TRBJ2-1; 9 bases map to TRBD2. CDR1 and CDR2 from the germline V gene are SGHTA and FQGNSA. This CDR3 region has 15 residues. With 5 bases clipped from V and 1 base from J, the junction kept 3 bases outside the gene matches. The DNA for the CDR3 is TGTGCCAGCAGCGCGGGGGGGTCTTCCTACAATGAGCAGTTCTTC. Its protein is CASSAGGSSYNEQFF.

V usage is TRBV7-2 and J usage is TRBJ1-5; the D gene is possibly TRBD1 (6 bases). The CDR3 length is 14 residues. CDR1 SGHTA and CDR2 FQGNSA come from the germline V gene. V was cut by 3 bases and J by 1 base, with 7 bases left in between. As DNA, the CDR3 is TGTGCCAGCAGCTTTGGACAGAGCAATCAGCCCCAGCATTTT. Translation: CASSFGQSNQPQHF.

The rearrangement links TRBV18 to TRBJ1-1, with TRBD1 identical over 7 bases. The V gene end was trimmed by 4 bases and the J gene end by 0 bases; junction bases not matched to a gene: 2. Germline V gene sequence: CDR1 KGHSH, CDR2 LQKENI. The CDR3 covers 14 residues. CDR3 nucleotides: TGTGCCAGCTCACGGGGACAGATGAACACTGAAGCTTTCTTT. Translating gives CASSRGQMNTEAFF.

This rearrangement joins TRBV28 to TRBJ1-1; the match to TRBD1 covers 9 bases. Germline trimming cut 4 bases from V and 0 bases from J; bases unmatched to any gene: 3. CDR3 length: 15 amino acids. Germline V gives CDR1 MDHEN, CDR2 SYDVKM. The CDR3 region is CASSWTGVVNTEAFF. The CDR3 DNA reads as TGTGCCAGCAGTTGGACAGGGGTGGTGAACACTGAAGCTTTCTTT.

This CDR3 is CASSPTGEGALNTEAFF. CDR3 nucleotide sequence: TGCGCCAGCAGCCCGACAGGGGAGGGGGCCTTGAACACTGAAGCTTTCTTT. The chain employs TRBV5-1 and TRBJ1-1, with TRBD1 matching over 8 bases. CDR3 length: 17 amino acids. V lost 4 bases to trimming and J lost 0 bases; unmatched junction nucleotides: 11. Germline lookup yields CDR1 SGHRS and CDR2 YFSETQ.

This clone was found once. This CDR3 reads CASSFGQYNEQFF. The CDR3 bases are TGTGCCAGCAGCTTTGGACAGTACAATGAGCAGTTCTTC. V usage is TRBV7-8 and J usage is TRBJ2-1; the D gene is possibly TRBD1 (6 bases). The CDR3 consists of 13 residues. CDR1 is SGHVS, CDR2 FQNEAQ, per germline. V was cut by 3 bases and J by 4 bases, with 7 bases left in between.